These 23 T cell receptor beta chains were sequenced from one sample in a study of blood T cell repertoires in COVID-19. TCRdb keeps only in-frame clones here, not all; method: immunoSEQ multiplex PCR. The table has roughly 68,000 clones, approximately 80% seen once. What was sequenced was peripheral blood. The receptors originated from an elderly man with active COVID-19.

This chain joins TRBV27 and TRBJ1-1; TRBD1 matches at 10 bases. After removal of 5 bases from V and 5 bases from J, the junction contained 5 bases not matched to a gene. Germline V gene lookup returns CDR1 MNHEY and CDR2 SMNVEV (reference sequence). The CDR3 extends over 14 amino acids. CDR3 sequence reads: CASSRGQGGTEAFF. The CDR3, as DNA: TGTGCCAGCAGTCGCGGACAGGGGGGGACTGAAGCTTTCTTT.

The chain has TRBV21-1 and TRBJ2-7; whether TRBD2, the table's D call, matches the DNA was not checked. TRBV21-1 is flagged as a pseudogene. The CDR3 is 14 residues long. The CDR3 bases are TGTGCCAGCAGCAAGACTAGCGGTGACTACGAGCAGTACTTC. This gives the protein CASSKTSGDYEQYF.

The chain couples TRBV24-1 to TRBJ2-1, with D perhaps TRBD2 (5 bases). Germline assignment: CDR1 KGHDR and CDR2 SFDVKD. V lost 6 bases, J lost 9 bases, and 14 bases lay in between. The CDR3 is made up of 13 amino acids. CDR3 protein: CATSLLPGSEQFF. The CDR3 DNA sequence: TGTGCCACCAGTCTTCTCCCGGGGTCTGAGCAGTTCTTC.

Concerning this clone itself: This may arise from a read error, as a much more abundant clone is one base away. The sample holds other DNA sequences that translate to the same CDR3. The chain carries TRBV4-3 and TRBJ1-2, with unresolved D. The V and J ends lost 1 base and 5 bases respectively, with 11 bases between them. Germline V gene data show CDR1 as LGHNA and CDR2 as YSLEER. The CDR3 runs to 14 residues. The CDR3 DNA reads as TGCGCCAGCAGCCAAGGGCCTGCCAATTATGGCTACACCTTC. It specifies CASSQGPANYGYTF.

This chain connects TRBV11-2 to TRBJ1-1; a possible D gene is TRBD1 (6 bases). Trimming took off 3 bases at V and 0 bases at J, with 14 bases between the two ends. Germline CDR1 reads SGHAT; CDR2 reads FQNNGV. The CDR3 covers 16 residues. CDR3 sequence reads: CASSFQAGQMNTEAFF. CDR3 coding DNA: TGTGCCAGCAGCTTCCAGGCCGGACAGATGAACACTGAAGCTTTCTTT.

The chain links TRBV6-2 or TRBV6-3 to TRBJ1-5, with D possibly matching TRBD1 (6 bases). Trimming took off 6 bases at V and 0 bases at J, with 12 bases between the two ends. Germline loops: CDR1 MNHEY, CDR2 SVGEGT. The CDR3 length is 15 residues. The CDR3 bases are TGTGCCAGCAGCCTGGGACACGTTAGCAATCAGCCCCAGCATTTT. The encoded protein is CASSLGHVSNQPQHF.

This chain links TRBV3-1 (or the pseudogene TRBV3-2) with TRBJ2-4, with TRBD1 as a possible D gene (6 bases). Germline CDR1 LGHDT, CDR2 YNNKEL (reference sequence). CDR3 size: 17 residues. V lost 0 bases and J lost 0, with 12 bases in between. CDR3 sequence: CASSQDGRGRAKNIQYF. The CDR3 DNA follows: TGTGCCAGCAGCCAAGATGGCAGGGGTCGAGCCAAAAACATTCAGTACTTC.

CDR3 bases: TGTGCCTGGAGAAAGGTCTACCCAGGGTTGAACAGGTCCTACGAGCAGTACTTC. Translated: CAWRKVYPGLNRSYEQYF. The rearrangement joins TRBV30 to TRBJ2-7; a weak D match, TRBD1 (5 bases). CDR1 is GTSNPN, CDR2 SVGIG, per germline (reference sequence). Trimming left V 3 bases short and J 1 base short, with 25 bases between. The CDR3 sequence is 18 residues long.

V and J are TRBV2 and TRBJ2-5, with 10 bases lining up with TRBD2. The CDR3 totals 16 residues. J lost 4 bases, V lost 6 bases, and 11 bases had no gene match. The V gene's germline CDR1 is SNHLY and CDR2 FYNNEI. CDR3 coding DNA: TGTGCCAGCAGCGGTGCTAGCGGGAGTAGTCGAGAGACCCAGTACTTC. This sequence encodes CASSGASGSSRETQYF.

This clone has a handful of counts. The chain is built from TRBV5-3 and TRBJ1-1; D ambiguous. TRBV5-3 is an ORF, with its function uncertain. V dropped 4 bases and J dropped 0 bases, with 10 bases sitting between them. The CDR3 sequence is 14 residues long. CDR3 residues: CARSPIHMNTEAFF. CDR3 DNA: TGTGCCAGAAGCCCCATACACATGAACACTGAAGCTTTCTTT.

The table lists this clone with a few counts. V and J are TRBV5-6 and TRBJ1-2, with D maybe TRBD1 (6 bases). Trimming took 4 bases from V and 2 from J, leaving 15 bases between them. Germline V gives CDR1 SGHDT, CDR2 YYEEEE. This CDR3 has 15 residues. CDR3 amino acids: CASSRTMGANYGYTF. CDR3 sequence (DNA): TGTGCCAGCAGCCGCACGATGGGGGCCAACTATGGCTACACCTTC. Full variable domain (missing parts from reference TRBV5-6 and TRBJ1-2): DAGVTQSPTHLIKTRGQQVTLRCSPKSGHDTVSWYQQALGQGPQFIFQYYEEEERQRGNFPDRFSGHQFPNYSSELNVNALLLGDSALYLCASSRTMGANYGYTFGSGTRLTVV.

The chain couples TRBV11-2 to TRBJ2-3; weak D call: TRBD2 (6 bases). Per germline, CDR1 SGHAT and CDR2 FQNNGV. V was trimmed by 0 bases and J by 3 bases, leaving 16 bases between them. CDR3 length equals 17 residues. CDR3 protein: CASSLDFQGRGTDTQYF. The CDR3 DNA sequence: TGTGCCAGCAGCTTAGATTTCCAGGGACGGGGGACAGATACGCAGTATTTT.

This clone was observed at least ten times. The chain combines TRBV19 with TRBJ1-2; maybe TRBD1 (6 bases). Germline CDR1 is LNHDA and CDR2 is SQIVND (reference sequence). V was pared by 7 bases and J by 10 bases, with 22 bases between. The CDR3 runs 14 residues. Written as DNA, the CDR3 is TGTGCCAGTAAATCCCAGGGGCCCTTTCCTCTCTACACCTTC. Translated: CASKSQGPFPLYTF.

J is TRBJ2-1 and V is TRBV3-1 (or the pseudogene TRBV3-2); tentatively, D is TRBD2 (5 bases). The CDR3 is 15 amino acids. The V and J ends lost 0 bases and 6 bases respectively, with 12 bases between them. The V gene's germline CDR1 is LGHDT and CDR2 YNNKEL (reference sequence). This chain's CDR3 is CASSQDRAAVNEQFF. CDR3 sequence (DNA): TGTGCCAGCAGCCAAGATAGAGCGGCAGTCAATGAGCAGTTCTTC.

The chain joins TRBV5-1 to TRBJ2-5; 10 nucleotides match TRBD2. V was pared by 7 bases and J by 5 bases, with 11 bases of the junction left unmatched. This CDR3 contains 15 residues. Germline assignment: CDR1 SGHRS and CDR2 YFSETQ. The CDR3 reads CASSVTSGDRETQYF. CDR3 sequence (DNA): TGCGCCAGCTCGGTCACTAGCGGGGATAGGGAGACCCAGTACTTC.

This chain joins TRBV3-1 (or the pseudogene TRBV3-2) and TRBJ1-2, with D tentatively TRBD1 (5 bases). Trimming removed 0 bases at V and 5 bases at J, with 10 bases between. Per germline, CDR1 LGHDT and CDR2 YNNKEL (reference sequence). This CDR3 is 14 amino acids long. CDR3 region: CASSQEQGFYGYTF. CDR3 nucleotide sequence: TGTGCCAGCAGCCAAGAGCAGGGTTTTTATGGCTACACCTTC.

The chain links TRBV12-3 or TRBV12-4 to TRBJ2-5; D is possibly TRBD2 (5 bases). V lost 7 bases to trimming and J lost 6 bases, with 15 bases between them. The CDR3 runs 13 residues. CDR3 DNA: TGTGCCAGCACTCGGGATGGAGGAAAGACCCAGTACTTC. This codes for CASTRDGGKTQYF.

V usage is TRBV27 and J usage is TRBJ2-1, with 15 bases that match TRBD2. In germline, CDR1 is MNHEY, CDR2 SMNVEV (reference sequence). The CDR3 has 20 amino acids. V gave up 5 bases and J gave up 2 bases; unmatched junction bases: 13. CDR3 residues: CASSLPRRTSGRAPYNEQFF. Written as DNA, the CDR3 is TGTGCCAGCAGTCTACCCAGACGGACTAGCGGGAGGGCCCCCTACAATGAGCAGTTCTTC.

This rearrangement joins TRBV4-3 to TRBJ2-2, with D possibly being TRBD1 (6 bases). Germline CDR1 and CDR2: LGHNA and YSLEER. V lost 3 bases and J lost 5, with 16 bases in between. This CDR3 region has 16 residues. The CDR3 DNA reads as TGCGCCAGCAGCCACACAGGGATTTTGGGGACCGGGGAGCTGTTTTTT. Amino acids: CASSHTGILGTGELFF.

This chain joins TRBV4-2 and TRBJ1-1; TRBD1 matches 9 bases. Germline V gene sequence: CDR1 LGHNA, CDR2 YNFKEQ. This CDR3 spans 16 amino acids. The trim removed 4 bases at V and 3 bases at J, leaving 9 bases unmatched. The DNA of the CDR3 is TGTGCCAGCAGCCCCTACAGGGGGCAATCTGACACTGAAGCTTTCTTT. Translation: CASSPYRGQSDTEAFF.

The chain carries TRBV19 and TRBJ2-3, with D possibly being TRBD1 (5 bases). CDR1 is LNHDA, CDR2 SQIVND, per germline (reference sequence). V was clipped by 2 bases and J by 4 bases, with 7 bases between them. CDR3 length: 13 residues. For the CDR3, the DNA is TGTGCCAGTAGTATACAGGGCGCAGATACGCAGTATTTT. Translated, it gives CASSIQGADTQYF.

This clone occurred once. CDR3 region: CASNPGSRTVITYEQYF. The CDR3 bases are TGCGCCAGCAACCCCGGCAGTAGGACAGTTATAACCTACGAGCAGTACTTC. This rearrangement joins TRBV5-1 to TRBJ2-7, with D maybe TRBD1 (6 bases). CDR1 is SGHRS, CDR2 YFSETQ, per germline. Trimming cost V 6 bases and J 2 bases, with 24 bases left between them. CDR3 length: 17 amino acids.

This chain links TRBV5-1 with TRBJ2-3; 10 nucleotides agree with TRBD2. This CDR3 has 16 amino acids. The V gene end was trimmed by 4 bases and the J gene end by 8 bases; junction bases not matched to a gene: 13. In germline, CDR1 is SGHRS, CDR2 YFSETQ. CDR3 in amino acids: CASSGGLAAGVGTQYF. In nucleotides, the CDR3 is TGCGCCAGCAGCGGAGGACTAGCGGCCGGGGTGGGTACGCAGTATTTT.